A single sample gave rise to the 32 T cell receptor beta chains below, sequenced in a study of T cells in Graves' hyperthyroidism and ophthalmopathy. Amplification targeted TCR beta CDR3 regions from RNA transcripts. Carried out on the TCR CDR3, a first-round RT-PCR used the HTBI primer set. Each CDR3 protein gets one entry after TCRdb re-called the multiplex PCR reads with MiXCR. The table records about 500,000 distinct CDR3 sequences, 15% to 20% of them present only once. Source material: blood. These receptors were collected from a woman between 18 and 29 years old with Graves' hyperthyroidism.

The chain couples TRBV3-1 to TRBJ2-7; D perhaps matches TRBD2 (5 bases). Trimming took off 2 bases at V and 6 bases at J, with 11 bases between the two ends. CDR3 length equals 13 residues. The germline CDR1 and CDR2 sequences are LGHDT and YNNKEL (reference sequence). The CDR3 DNA reads TGTGCCAGCAGCCAACCGGGAAGCGGCGAGCAGTACTTC. Translating gives CASSQPGSGEQYF.

This clonotype came up many times. The chain has TRBV12-3 or TRBV12-4 and TRBJ1-3, with D possibly matching TRBD1 (6 bases). V gave up 5 bases and J gave up 7 bases, with 12 bases separating them. This CDR3 contains 13 residues. This chain's CDR3 is CASSLTGGNTIYF. The CDR3 coding sequence is TGTGCCAGCAGTCTCACCGGGGGCAACACCATATATTTT.

This clonotype occurred a few times. The chain has TRBV6-1 and TRBJ2-7, with TRBD1 matching over 7 bases. The junction had 7 bases not matched to a gene; V was cut back by 8 bases and J by 0 bases. Per germline, CDR1 MNHNS and CDR2 SASEGT. The CDR3 spans 14 residues. CDR3 sequence: CASAGQVLSYEQYF. The DNA for the CDR3 is TGTGCCAGCGCCGGACAGGTCCTCTCCTACGAGCAGTACTTC.

This clonotype was counted many times. The chain combines TRBV6-1 with TRBJ1-5; 8 bases agree with TRBD1. The ends lost 2 bases at V and 8 bases at J; junction bases unmatched: 8. In germline, CDR1 is MNHNS, CDR2 SASEGT. There are 15 residues in the CDR3. In nucleotides, the CDR3 is TGTGCCAGCAGTGAACGGGGCAGGGGGCGTGAGCCCCAGCATTTT. Protein product: CASSERGRGREPQHF.

This chain connects TRBV20-1 to TRBJ2-3; no clear D gene. The CDR3 runs 13 residues. The V gene's germline CDR1 is DFQATT and CDR2 SNEGSKA (reference sequence). Trimming removed 0 bases at V and 4 bases at J, with 8 bases between. The CDR3 region is CSARDPVADTQYF. The CDR3 nucleotides read TGCAGTGCTAGAGATCCAGTCGCAGATACGCAGTATTTT.

The chain joins TRBV20-1 to TRBJ1-2, with TRBD1 as a possible D gene (6 bases). Germline assignment: CDR1 DFQATT and CDR2 SNEGSKA (reference sequence). This CDR3 has 13 residues. The V and J ends lost 4 bases and 6 bases respectively, with 15 bases between them. This CDR3 is CSATQGHNHGYTF. The CDR3 coding sequence is TGCAGTGCTACACAGGGCCACAACCATGGCTACACCTTC.

Points on this clonotype: A much larger clone lies a single base off, so this may be a read error. The chain recombines TRBV28 with TRBJ2-3; 7 nucleotides match TRBD2. Germline V gives CDR1 MDHEN, CDR2 SYDVKM. The J segment lost 5 bases and the V segment lost 11 bases, leaving 13 bases of the junction unmatched. The CDR3 length is 14 residues. CDR3 residues: CAGNELATGDTQYF. The CDR3 nucleotides are TGTGCCGGTAATGAACTAGCGACGGGAGATACGCAGTATTTT.

This clonotype was detected many times. The rearrangement joins TRBV20-1 to TRBJ2-3; D might be TRBD1 (6 bases). The CDR3 loop spans 13 amino acids. Germline CDR1 DFQATT, CDR2 SNEGSKA (reference sequence). With 5 bases removed from V and 9 bases from J, the gap between germline ends came to 18 bases. This CDR3 reads CSAQGFQVRTQYF. The DNA for the CDR3 is TGCAGTGCTCAGGGGTTCCAGGTGAGGACGCAGTATTTT.

This clonotype appeared a single time. This chain connects TRBV14 to TRBJ1-4; possibly TRBD1 for D (5 bases). V dropped 4 bases and J dropped 10 bases, with 13 bases sitting between them. This CDR3 has 13 residues. Germline CDR1 and CDR2: SGHDN and FVKESK. The CDR3 region has the DNA TGTGCCAGCAGCCCCGGGACCGGCGGAAAACTGTTTTTT. Its protein product is CASSPGTGGKLFF.

This clonotype has at least ten counts. V is TRBV2 and J is TRBJ1-6, with TRBD1 identical over 8 bases. The germline CDR1 and CDR2 sequences are SNHLY and FYNNEI. V lost 3 bases and J lost 7; bases outside the gene matches: 5. The CDR3 runs 15 residues. As DNA, the CDR3 is TGTGCCAGCAGTGAGGATGGGACAGGAAATTCACCCCTCCACTTT. This codes for CASSEDGTGNSPLHF.

V gene TRBV9 combines with J gene TRBJ2-1, with TRBD2 identical over 7 bases. This CDR3 spans 16 amino acids. Germline V gene data show CDR1 as SGDLS and CDR2 as YYNGEE. J lost 4 bases, V lost 0 bases, and 7 bases had no gene match. CDR3 residues: CASSVGDSGLYNEQFF. CDR3 coding DNA: TGTGCCAGCAGCGTAGGAGATAGCGGGCTATACAATGAGCAGTTCTTC.

The chain has TRBV7-6 and TRBJ2-1, with TRBD1 as a possible D gene (5 bases). The V gene's germline CDR1 is SGHVS and CDR2 FNYEAQ. Trimming took 0 bases from V and 2 from J, leaving 17 bases between them. This CDR3 is built from 18 residues. The DNA of the CDR3 is TGTGCCAGCAGCTTAGCGGGGCCGGGCAGGGTAGCCTACAATGAGCAGTTCTTC. The encoded protein is CASSLAGPGRVAYNEQFF.

This clonotype occurred many times. The CDR3, as DNA: TGTGCCAGCACTAGGGACAGGGGATATGGAGATACGCAGTATTTT. Protein: CASTRDRGYGDTQYF. This chain connects TRBV11-3 to TRBJ2-3; 10 bases are a match to TRBD1. Trimming cost V 7 bases and J 5 bases; bases outside gene matches: 9. The CDR3 totals 15 residues. Germline assignment: CDR1 SGHNT and CDR2 YENEEA.

This clonotype was seen ten or more times. The rearrangement links TRBV6-1 to TRBJ2-7, with TRBD1 identical over 12 bases. Trimming at V came to 7 bases and at J to 1 base, leaving 8 bases not matched to a gene. From germline, CDR1 is MNHNS and CDR2 SASEGT. This CDR3 region has 16 residues. The CDR3 coding sequence is TGTGCCAGCACCAGGGACAGGGGGCGGCAGTCCTACGAGCAGTACTTC. Its translation: CASTRDRGRQSYEQYF.

V is TRBV11-3 and J is TRBJ1-2; D is uncertain. CDR1 and CDR2 (germline): SGHNT, YENEEA. The CDR3 is 15 residues long. Trimming shortened V by 0 bases and J by 0 bases, and 8 bases separated the two germline ends. DNA for the CDR3: TGTGCCAGCAGCTTAGAGCCCACATCTAACTATGGCTACACCTTC. It codes for CASSLEPTSNYGYTF.

This clonotype was seen ten or more times. The chain employs TRBV20-1 and TRBJ2-7; D might be TRBD1 (5 bases). The CDR3 is 16 residues long. Trimming removed 1 base from V and 2 bases from J, with 18 bases in between. Germline CDR1 is DFQATT and CDR2 is SNEGSKA (reference sequence). The CDR3: CSARGTLRPVTYEQYF. In nucleotides, the CDR3 is TGCAGTGCTAGAGGGACACTCCGCCCGGTCACCTACGAGCAGTACTTC.

This rearrangement joins TRBV19 to TRBJ2-7; D uncertain. Trimming cost V 3 bases and J 0 bases, with 12 bases left between them. CDR3 size: 15 residues. Per the germline V gene, CDR1 is LNHDA and CDR2 is SQIVND (reference sequence). CDR3: CASSIEMGISYEQYF. In DNA form, the CDR3 reads TGTGCCAGTAGTATTGAAATGGGCATCTCCTACGAGCAGTACTTC. Supplemented by reference TRBV19 and TRBJ2-7, the full variable domain reads DGGITQSPKYLFRKEGQNVTLSCEQNLNHDAMYWYRQDPGQGLRLIYYSQIVNDFQKGDIAEGYSVSREKKESFPLTVTSAQKNPTAFYLCASSIEMGISYEQYFGPGTRLTVT.

This clonotype was seen repeatedly, ten times or more. This rearrangement joins TRBV18 to TRBJ1-1; 9 bases align to TRBD1. V dropped 5 bases and J dropped 3; count of bases not matched to a gene: 10. Germline assignment: CDR1 KGHSH and CDR2 LQKENI. CDR3 length equals 16 residues. In nucleotides, the CDR3 is TGTGCCAGCTCAAACAGGGGGCTCCCTCGACACACTGAAGCTTTCTTT. Translating gives CASSNRGLPRHTEAFF.

The chain is built from TRBV4-3 and TRBJ2-4, with 10 positions matching TRBD2. Per the germline V gene, CDR1 is LGHNA and CDR2 is YSLEER. CDR3 length equals 21 residues. Trimming at V came to 5 bases and at J to 0 bases, leaving 19 bases not matched to a gene. The CDR3 region has the DNA TGCGCCAGCAGCACGAGTTTATCGACTAGCGGGTCAACACTAGCCAAAAACATTCAGTACTTC. It encodes CASSTSLSTSGSTLAKNIQYF.

This clonotype was seen at least ten times. The genes are TRBV7-8 and TRBJ2-1; the match to TRBD2 covers 13 bases. The CDR3 length is 15 residues. Trimming cost V 5 bases and J 9 bases; bases outside gene matches: 7. The V gene's germline CDR1 is SGHVS and CDR2 FQNEAQ. CDR3 sequence reads: CASSGTSGGAGEQFF. CDR3 sequence (DNA): TGTGCCAGCAGCGGTACTAGCGGGGGGGCTGGTGAGCAGTTCTTC.

Here the CDR3 DNA reads TGTGCCAGCAGCCAAGGGGGGGCAGGCCCCGACGCGTACACTGAAGCTTTCTTT. Amino acids: CASSQGGAGPDAYTEAFF. The V gene is TRBV4-2, the J gene TRBJ1-1; tentative D call: TRBD1 (6 bases). The length of the CDR3 is 18 residues. The V and J ends lost 1 base and 3 bases respectively, with 21 bases between them. CDR1 is LGHNA and CDR2 is YNFKEQ in the germline V gene.

This clonotype was detected many times. The CDR3 DNA sequence: TGTGCCTGTAACCCTCCGGGAACCACAGATACGCAGTATTTT. Residues: CACNPPGTTDTQYF. The chain employs TRBV30 and TRBJ2-3, with a weak D call TRBD2 (5 bases). CDR3 size: 14 residues. V lost 6 bases to trimming and J lost 2 bases, with 15 bases between them. CDR1 GTSNPN and CDR2 SVGIG come from the germline V gene (reference sequence). Together with reference TRBV30 and TRBJ2-3, the CDR3 gives the full variable domain: SQTIHQWPATLVQPVGSPLSLECTVEGTSNPNLYWYRQAAGRGLQLLFYSVGIGQISSEVPQNLSASRPQDRQFILSSKKLLLSDSGFYLCACNPPGTTDTQYFGPGTRLTVL.

The chain links TRBV6-1 to TRBJ2-1, with TRBD1 as a possible D gene (6 bases). Germline V lookup: CDR1 MNHNS, CDR2 SASEGT. V lost 6 bases and J lost 10, with 13 bases in between. The CDR3 consists of 12 residues. CDR3 amino acids: CASRGARKEQFF. CDR3 coding DNA: TGTGCCAGCAGGGGGGCAAGGAAGGAGCAGTTCTTC.

This clonotype has only a few counts. This chain uses TRBV5-1 with TRBJ2-3; D uncertain. The germline V and J ends were trimmed by 3 bases and 2 bases, with 16 bases remaining between them. Germline V gene data show CDR1 as SGHRS and CDR2 as YFSETQ. The CDR3 sequence is 16 residues long. The DNA for the CDR3 is TGCGCCAGCAGCTACGGCGTAAACAGACACACAGATACGCAGTATTTT. It translates to CASSYGVNRHTDTQYF. Looking up the rest from reference TRBV5-1 and TRBJ2-3 gives the full variable domain: KAGVTQTPRYLIKTRGQQVTLSCSPISGHRSVSWYQQTPGQGLQFLFEYFSETQRNKGNFPGRFSGRQFSNSRSEMNVSTLELGDSALYLCASSYGVNRHTDTQYFGPGTRLTVL.

In regard to this clonotype: One end of the junction is discordant with germline, which a read error may explain. The CDR3: CASSQVGRPNAEAFF. In DNA, the CDR3 is TGCGCCAGCAGCCAAGTGGGACGGCCGAACGCTGAAGCTTTCTTT. This chain links TRBV4-3 with TRBJ1-1; tentatively, D is TRBD1 (5 bases). The CDR3 runs to 15 residues. CDR1 is LGHNA and CDR2 is YSLEER in the germline V gene.

This chain joins TRBV28 and TRBJ1-5; 7 positions match TRBD1. The CDR3 totals 17 residues. Germline lookup yields CDR1 MDHEN and CDR2 SYDVKM. With 0 bases clipped from V and 1 base from J, the junction kept 6 bases outside the gene matches. The DNA for the CDR3 is TGTGCCAGCAGTTTATGGCAGGGGGAAGGAAGCAATCAGCCCCAGCATTTT. Translating gives CASSLWQGEGSNQPQHF.

This clonotype was picked up many times. J is TRBJ1-2 and V is TRBV10-3; D may be TRBD1 (5 bases). This CDR3 contains 13 residues. V was clipped by 4 bases and J by 6 bases, with 12 bases between them. Germline V gives CDR1 ENHRY, CDR2 SYGVKD. CDR3 sequence: CAISVGGIDGYTF. The CDR3 DNA is TGTGCCATCAGTGTCGGGGGGATTGATGGCTACACCTTC.

J is TRBJ2-4 and V is TRBV7-9; TRBD2 agrees at 8 bases. Germline-derived CDR1 and CDR2 are SEHNR and FQNEAQ (reference sequence). This CDR3 is built from 15 residues. V lost 1 base and J lost 8; bases outside the gene matches: 7. The chain's CDR3 is CASSLVGRGGDIQYF. The CDR3 nucleotides are TGTGCCAGCAGCTTAGTGGGACGGGGGGGAGACATTCAGTACTTC.

This clonotype appeared many times. In nucleotides, the CDR3 is TGTGCCATCCGGACTAGCGGGAGCGAGCAGTACTTC. Amino acid sequence: CAIRTSGSEQYF. The chain combines TRBV12-3 or TRBV12-4 with TRBJ2-7, with 13 bases lining up with TRBD2. V was clipped by 10 bases and J by 6 bases; unmatched bases: 3. CDR3 size: 12 residues.

V is TRBV27 and J is TRBJ1-2; D gene ambiguous. The ends were cut back, 2 bases at V and 8 bases at J, with 15 bases in the middle. There are 14 residues in the CDR3. The germline CDR1 and CDR2 sequences are MNHEY and SMNVEV (reference sequence). CDR3 sequence reads: CASSLPAPGSGYTF. CDR3 nucleotide sequence: TGTGCCAGCAGTTTACCAGCACCCGGGAGCGGCTACACCTTC.

This clonotype was counted at least ten times. J is TRBJ2-5 and V is TRBV2; perhaps D is TRBD1 or TRBD2 (5 bases each). V was shortened by 6 bases and J by 3 bases, with 14 bases between the two germline ends. Germline CDR1 and CDR2: SNHLY and FYNNEI. CDR3 length equals 14 residues. The CDR3 nucleotides are TGTGCCAGCAGAGCCGGGACCATCAAAGAGACCCAGTACTTC. Protein: CASRAGTIKETQYF.

This clonotype has ten or more counts. This chain joins TRBV7-9 and TRBJ2-1; D uncertain. CDR3 size: 14 residues. V lost 4 bases and J lost 4, with 11 bases in between. Germline values: CDR1 SEHNR, CDR2 FQNEAQ (reference sequence). Here the CDR3 DNA reads TGTGCCAGCAGCTCAGCAGTGCGGTACAATGAGCAGTTCTTC. Amino acid sequence: CASSSAVRYNEQFF.